This T cell receptor beta chain was documented in a study of OX40 agonist ivuxolimab in advanced cancers. Study summary: People who had prior anti-PD-1, anti-PD-L1 or anti-CTLA-4 therapy could take part, and approximately 44% had some.

Comment on this clone: The antigen is unknown.

Study conclusions and caveats: There were, on average, more expanded clones in CD8+ T cells than in CD4+. At 0.1 to 3.0 mg/kg, CD4+ and CD8+ blood T cells expanded clonally by week 6.

Method: immunoSEQ multiplex PCR; TCRdb's copy keeps in-frame clones and lacks some. The sample includes 84,000 or so clones, more than 80% of them seen just once. The CDR3 covers 12 residues. Per germline, CDR1 MDHEN and CDR2 SYDVKM. V shed 7 bases and J shed 11 bases, with 17 bases lying between them. V is TRBV28 and J is TRBJ1-1; TRBD1 might be the D (5 bases). The sample here was CD4+ or CD8+ T cells sorted from blood, taken in a trial of the OX40 agonist ivuxolimab. This sequence was found in an adult with an advanced solid tumor such as melanoma, head and neck, liver or kidney cancer. The CDR3 loop is CASILPGLTAFF. DNA of the CDR3: TGTGCCAGCATCCTGCCAGGGCTAACGGCTTTCTTT.